A selection of T cell receptor beta chains follows, all from one sample in a study of blood T cell repertoires in COVID-19. Profiling relied on immunoSEQ multiplex PCR, and the TCRdb table lists in-frame clones only, not all of them. The sample contains a few hundred thousand clones, about 86% of which appear only once. Sequencing was carried out using peripheral blood. The origin of the receptors is a woman aged 50 to 60 with acute or convalescent COVID-19. The CDR3 runs from the conserved cysteine through the conserved F or W. The order of the fields is J gene, V gene, clone size, D gene, CDR3 DNA, CDR3 protein. D genes are given only for firm matches. Some rows have no size entry. The others give once, few or many, or a class for an expanded clone.

j_call: TRBJ2-1
v_call: TRBV19
clone_size: NA
d_call: TRBD2
cdr3_nt: TGTGCCAGTAGTGTCGGGACTAGCGGGCACGTCGATGAGCAGTTCTTC
cdr3_aa: CASSVGTSGHVDEQFF

j_call: TRBJ1-2
v_call: TRBV7-9
clone_size: NA
d_call: TRBD1
cdr3_nt: TGTGCCAGCAGCTTCATTAAAACGACTGGACAGGGGGCGGGAGGCTACACCTTC
cdr3_aa: CASSFIKTTGQGAGGYTF

j_call: TRBJ2-3
v_call: TRBV10-3
clone_size: NA
d_call: TRBD2
cdr3_nt: TGTGCCATCGTAAAATCTAGCGGGAATAACACAGATACGCAGTATTTT
cdr3_aa: CAIVKSSGNNTDTQYF

j_call: TRBJ2-7
v_call: TRBV6-2/TRBV6-3
clone_size: NA
d_call: TRBD1
cdr3_nt: TGTGCCAGCAGTTCGACCCCGGGACAGGGTATCAACGAGCAGTACTTC
cdr3_aa: CASSSTPGQGINEQYF

j_call: TRBJ2-7
v_call: TRBV12-3/TRBV12-4
clone_size: NA
d_call: NA
cdr3_nt: TGTGCCAGCAGTTTATACTCCTACGAGCAGTACTTC
cdr3_aa: CASSLYSYEQYF

j_call: TRBJ2-7
v_call: TRBV19
clone_size: NA
d_call: TRBD2
cdr3_nt: TGTGCCAGTAGTATCACTAGCGGGATCGGTTACGAGCAGTACTTC
cdr3_aa: CASSITSGIGYEQYF

j_call: TRBJ1-1
v_call: TRBV7-2
clone_size: NA
d_call: TRBD1
cdr3_nt: TGTGCCAGCAGCGGGGGACAGGGGAACACTGAAGCTTTCTTT
cdr3_aa: CASSGGQGNTEAFF

j_call: TRBJ2-5
v_call: TRBV4-3
clone_size: NA
d_call: NA
cdr3_nt: TGCGCCAGCAGCCAAGGTACATACCAAGAGACCCAGTACTTC
cdr3_aa: CASSQGTYQETQYF

j_call: TRBJ1-1
v_call: TRBV6-5
clone_size: NA
d_call: TRBD1
cdr3_nt: TGTGCCAGCAGTTACTCCAGACAGGGGCGCACTGAAGCTTTCTTT
cdr3_aa: CASSYSRQGRTEAFF

j_call: TRBJ1-2
v_call: TRBV6-5
clone_size: once
d_call: NA
cdr3_nt: TGTGCCAGCAGTTTTTCCCAGGGGGGCTACACCTTC
cdr3_aa: CASSFSQGGYTF

j_call: TRBJ2-3
v_call: TRBV9
clone_size: once
d_call: NA
cdr3_nt: TGTGCCAGCAGCGTAGGTGGAGCGGCCCTTGATACGCAGTATTTT
cdr3_aa: CASSVGGAALDTQYF

j_call: TRBJ1-4
v_call: TRBV7-2
clone_size: NA
d_call: NA
cdr3_nt: TGTGCCAGCAGCTTAAGTCGTCGTCAGGGGCTGAGGGAAAAACTGTTTTTT
cdr3_aa: CASSLSRRQGLREKLFF

j_call: TRBJ2-5
v_call: TRBV11-3
clone_size: NA
d_call: NA
cdr3_nt: TGTGCCAGCACCTCAGGGGAGCAAGAGACCCAGTACTTC
cdr3_aa: CASTSGEQETQYF

j_call: TRBJ2-1
v_call: TRBV25-1
clone_size: NA
d_call: TRBD2
cdr3_nt: TGTGCCAGCAGTGAAGCGGGACTAGCGGGAGGCAGTGAGCAGTTCTTC
cdr3_aa: CASSEAGLAGGSEQFF

j_call: TRBJ1-4
v_call: TRBV20-1
clone_size: NA
d_call: TRBD1
cdr3_nt: TGCAGTGCTAGTTCCGACAGGGGGTTAACTAATGAAAAACTGTTTTTT
cdr3_aa: CSASSDRGLTNEKLFF

j_call: TRBJ1-2
v_call: TRBV7-2
clone_size: NA
d_call: NA
cdr3_nt: TGTGCCAGCAGCTTAGATACGCGCTATGGCTACACCTTC
cdr3_aa: CASSLDTRYGYTF

j_call: TRBJ2-2
v_call: TRBV5-4
clone_size: NA
d_call: NA
cdr3_nt: TGTGCCAGCAGCTCAGCCGGGACAACGAACACCGGGGAGCTGTTTTTT
cdr3_aa: CASSSAGTTNTGELFF

j_call: TRBJ1-3
v_call: TRBV6-5
clone_size: NA
d_call: NA
cdr3_nt: TGTGCCAGCAGTTATTCGACAGGCTCTGGAAACACCATATATTTT
cdr3_aa: CASSYSTGSGNTIYF

j_call: TRBJ2-3
v_call: TRBV11-3
clone_size: NA
d_call: TRBD2
cdr3_nt: TGTGCCAGCAGCCGACTAGCGGGGGAAACAGATACGCAGTATTTT
cdr3_aa: CASSRLAGETDTQYF

j_call: TRBJ2-2
v_call: TRBV19
clone_size: NA
d_call: TRBD1
cdr3_nt: TGTGCCAGTAGAGGATACAGGGGAGGGGAGCTGTTTTTT
cdr3_aa: CASRGYRGGELFF

j_call: TRBJ2-2
v_call: TRBV27
clone_size: NA
d_call: NA
cdr3_nt: TGTGCCAGCAGTCCTTGGACAGTTAACACCGGGGAGCTGTTTTTT
cdr3_aa: CASSPWTVNTGELFF

j_call: TRBJ1-3
v_call: TRBV2
clone_size: NA
d_call: NA
cdr3_nt: TGTGCCAGCAGTGAATCCCCCGGCTCTGGAAACACCATATATTTT
cdr3_aa: CASSESPGSGNTIYF

j_call: TRBJ2-3
v_call: TRBV3-1/TRBV3-2
clone_size: NA
d_call: NA
cdr3_nt: TGTGCCAGCAGCCCCCCCGCGGCGGATACGCAGTATTTT
cdr3_aa: CASSPPAADTQYF

j_call: TRBJ1-2
v_call: TRBV30
clone_size: once
d_call: NA
cdr3_nt: TGTGCCTGGAGTGGGGGAGGATATGGCTACACCTTC
cdr3_aa: CAWSGGGYGYTF

j_call: TRBJ2-1
v_call: TRBV7-2
clone_size: NA
d_call: NA
cdr3_nt: TGTGCCAGCAGCTTTAATAGCGGCAATGAGCAGTTCTTC
cdr3_aa: CASSFNSGNEQFF

j_call: TRBJ2-3
v_call: TRBV6-5
clone_size: NA
d_call: NA
cdr3_nt: TGTGCCAGCAGTTTCCCGAGCGCAGATACGCAGTATTTT
cdr3_aa: CASSFPSADTQYF

j_call: TRBJ2-1
v_call: TRBV21-1
clone_size: NA
d_call: NA
cdr3_nt: TGTGCCAGCAGCAAAGGCTGTAGCGGGAGGGCCGGATACAATGAGCAGTTCTTC
cdr3_aa: CASSKGCSGRAGYNEQFF

j_call: TRBJ1-2
v_call: TRBV9
clone_size: NA
d_call: NA
cdr3_nt: TGTGCCAGCAGCCCTGAGACACGCTATGGCTACACCTTC
cdr3_aa: CASSPETRYGYTF

j_call: TRBJ1-2
v_call: TRBV6-5
clone_size: NA
d_call: TRBD1
cdr3_nt: TGTGCCAGTCGCGGGACAGGGGTTAATGGCTACACCTTC
cdr3_aa: CASRGTGVNGYTF

j_call: TRBJ2-7
v_call: TRBV27
clone_size: NA
d_call: TRBD2
cdr3_nt: TGTGCCAGCAGTTTACGGGGGGAATCCTACGAGCAGTACTTC
cdr3_aa: CASSLRGESYEQYF

j_call: TRBJ1-2
v_call: TRBV28
clone_size: NA
d_call: NA
cdr3_nt: TGTGCCAGCAGCCGTCTTAACTATGGCTACACCTTC
cdr3_aa: CASSRLNYGYTF

j_call: TRBJ1-4
v_call: TRBV4-2
clone_size: NA
d_call: NA
cdr3_nt: TGTGCCAGCAGCCCCATAATCCACGGGGTTGAAGAAAAACTGTTTTTT
cdr3_aa: CASSPIIHGVEEKLFF

j_call: TRBJ2-2
v_call: TRBV6-6
clone_size: NA
d_call: TRBD1
cdr3_nt: TGTGCCAGCAGTTACTCGAGGGGGCCAGGAGTCGGGGAGCTGTTTTTT
cdr3_aa: CASSYSRGPGVGELFF

j_call: TRBJ2-7
v_call: TRBV18
clone_size: NA
d_call: TRBD2
cdr3_nt: TGTGCCAGCTCACCATTCGGGGGAGCGGGAGAGAGCGAGCAGTACTTC
cdr3_aa: CASSPFGGAGESEQYF

j_call: TRBJ2-5
v_call: TRBV19
clone_size: NA
d_call: TRBD1
cdr3_nt: TGTGCCAGTAGTGCTAACAGGGGGGCGCAAGAGACCCAGTACTTC
cdr3_aa: CASSANRGAQETQYF

j_call: TRBJ2-3
v_call: TRBV18
clone_size: NA
d_call: NA
cdr3_nt: TGTGCCAGCTCACCCCGAAACGGGGGAGGCACAGATACGCAGTATTTT
cdr3_aa: CASSPRNGGGTDTQYF

j_call: TRBJ2-5
v_call: TRBV2
clone_size: NA
d_call: NA
cdr3_nt: TGTGCCAGCAGTGATTCGCAGGCAGAAGAGACCCAGTACTTC
cdr3_aa: CASSDSQAEETQYF

j_call: TRBJ2-1
v_call: TRBV21-1
clone_size: NA
d_call: NA
cdr3_nt: TGTGCCAGCACCGGGGACACGACCTACAATGAGCAGTTCTTC
cdr3_aa: CASTGDTTYNEQFF

j_call: TRBJ2-7
v_call: TRBV7-9
clone_size: NA
d_call: TRBD2
cdr3_nt: TGTGCCAGCAGCTCCGGCGGGGGGCACTCCTACGAGCAGTACTTC
cdr3_aa: CASSSGGGHSYEQYF

j_call: TRBJ1-3
v_call: TRBV7-6
clone_size: NA
d_call: NA
cdr3_nt: TGTGCCAGCAGCTTAGGGGTTGCAGGAGGGTCCGGAAACACCATATATTTT
cdr3_aa: CASSLGVAGGSGNTIYF

j_call: TRBJ1-2
v_call: TRBV30
clone_size: few
d_call: NA
cdr3_nt: TGTGCCTGGAGTGTACCTTTCATTCGACCGACTACTAACTATGGCTACACCTTC
cdr3_aa: CAWSVPFIRPTTNYGYTF

j_call: TRBJ1-6
v_call: TRBV10-3
clone_size: NA
d_call: TRBD1
cdr3_nt: TGTGCCATCAGTACAGGGGTGGATTCACCCCTCCACTTT
cdr3_aa: CAISTGVDSPLHF

j_call: TRBJ1-1
v_call: TRBV7-2
clone_size: NA
d_call: NA
cdr3_nt: TGTGCCAGCAGCTTAGTGGGAGGGAGCACTGAAGCTTTCTTT
cdr3_aa: CASSLVGGSTEAFF

j_call: TRBJ1-6
v_call: TRBV14
clone_size: NA
d_call: TRBD1
cdr3_nt: TGTGCCAGCAGCCGACAGGGGATCTCACCCCTCCACTTT
cdr3_aa: CASSRQGISPLHF

j_call: TRBJ1-2
v_call: TRBV7-2
clone_size: NA
d_call: TRBD1
cdr3_nt: TGTGCCAGCAGCTTCCGGGACAGGCCTCTTGGCTACACCTTC
cdr3_aa: CASSFRDRPLGYTF

j_call: TRBJ1-2
v_call: TRBV19
clone_size: NA
d_call: NA
cdr3_nt: TGTGCCAGTAACGAGAGGGCAGGGGAAGAGGGCTACACCTTC
cdr3_aa: CASNERAGEEGYTF

j_call: TRBJ1-3
v_call: TRBV5-1
clone_size: NA
d_call: TRBD1
cdr3_nt: TGCGCCAGCAGCAGAACAGGGGAAGTTCCTGGAAACACCATATATTTT
cdr3_aa: CASSRTGEVPGNTIYF

j_call: TRBJ2-3
v_call: TRBV6-2/TRBV6-3
clone_size: NA
d_call: TRBD2
cdr3_nt: TGTGCCAGCAGTTCGTTTCCGGGACTAGTAACAGATACGCAGTATTTT
cdr3_aa: CASSSFPGLVTDTQYF

j_call: TRBJ2-1
v_call: TRBV5-1
clone_size: NA
d_call: TRBD2
cdr3_nt: TGCGCCAGCCTATCGGCCGGGACTAGCGGGAGTCTACACTACAATGAGCAGTTCTTC
cdr3_aa: CASLSAGTSGSLHYNEQFF

j_call: TRBJ2-3
v_call: TRBV29-1
clone_size: NA
d_call: TRBD2
cdr3_nt: TGCAGCGCGGGACTAGACACAGATACGCAGTATTTT
cdr3_aa: CSAGLDTDTQYF

j_call: TRBJ2-3
v_call: TRBV11-2
clone_size: NA
d_call: TRBD1
cdr3_nt: TGTGCCAGCAGCTTTCGGGACAGGGGGTGGGTAGATACGCAGTATTTT
cdr3_aa: CASSFRDRGWVDTQYF

j_call: TRBJ2-7
v_call: TRBV24-1
clone_size: NA
d_call: TRBD2
cdr3_nt: TGTGCCACCAGTGATCGGTCGGGAGGCGAGCAGTACTTC
cdr3_aa: CATSDRSGGEQYF

j_call: TRBJ2-3
v_call: TRBV10-2
clone_size: NA
d_call: TRBD2
cdr3_nt: TGCGCCAGCAAGTATAGCGGGACCCAAGCGCAGTATTTT
cdr3_aa: CASKYSGTQAQYF

j_call: TRBJ1-2
v_call: TRBV19
clone_size: many
d_call: TRBD1
cdr3_nt: TGTGCCAGTAGTATAGGACAACAGGGGAATTATGGCTACACCTTC
cdr3_aa: CASSIGQQGNYGYTF

j_call: TRBJ1-3
v_call: TRBV10-3
clone_size: once
d_call: NA
cdr3_nt: TGTGCCATCAGTGAGTCTCAGGGTTCTATCTCTGGAAACACCATATATTTT
cdr3_aa: CAISESQGSISGNTIYF